This T cell receptor beta chain derives from a study of graft-versus-host responses after intestinal transplantation. Per the germline V gene, CDR1 is LNHNV and CDR2 is YYDKDF (reference sequence). Trimming took off 0 bases at V and 3 bases at J, with 9 bases between the two ends. This CDR3 spans 14 amino acids. Measured with immunoSEQ multiplex PCR; TCRdb has only the in-frame clones, and not every one. Of about 30,000 clones listed, around 94% are singletons. This receptor was identified in a human patient who received an intestinal transplant, so some T cells may come from the graft donor. The sample was PBMCs, taken around 63 days after intestinal transplant. The J gene is TRBJ2-7, the V gene TRBV15, with a weak D call TRBD2 (6 bases). The CDR3 spells CATSRDRGGYEQYF. CDR3 bases: TGTGCCACCAGCAGAGATCGGGGAGGCTACGAGCAGTACTTC.